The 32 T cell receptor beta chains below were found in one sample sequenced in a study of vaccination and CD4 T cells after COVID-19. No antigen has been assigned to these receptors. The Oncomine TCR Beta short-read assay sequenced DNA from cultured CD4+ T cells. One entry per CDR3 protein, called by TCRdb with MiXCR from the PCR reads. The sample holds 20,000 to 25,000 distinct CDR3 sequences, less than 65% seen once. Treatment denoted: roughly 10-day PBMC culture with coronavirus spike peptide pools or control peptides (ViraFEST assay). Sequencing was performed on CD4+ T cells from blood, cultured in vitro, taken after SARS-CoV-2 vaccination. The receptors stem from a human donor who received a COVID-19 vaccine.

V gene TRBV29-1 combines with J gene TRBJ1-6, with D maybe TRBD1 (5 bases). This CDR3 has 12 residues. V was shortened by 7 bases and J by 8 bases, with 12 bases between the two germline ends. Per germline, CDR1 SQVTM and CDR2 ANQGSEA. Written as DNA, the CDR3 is TGCAGCGAACGGGGACGGGATTCACCCCTCCACTTT. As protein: CSERGRDSPLHF.

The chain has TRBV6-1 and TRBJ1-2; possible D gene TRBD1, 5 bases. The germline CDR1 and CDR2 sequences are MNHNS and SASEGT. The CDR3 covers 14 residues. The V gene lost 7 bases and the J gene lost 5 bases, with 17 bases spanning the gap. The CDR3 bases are TGTGCCAGCATGACCGGGACGACAGAGTATGGCTACACCTTC. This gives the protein CASMTGTTEYGYTF.

CDR3 region: CASSDYTSYTDTQYF. The CDR3 DNA reads as TGTGCCAGCAGTGACTACACCAGTTACACAGATACGCAGTATTTT. V and J are TRBV6-1 and TRBJ2-3; the D is unclear. Trimming left V 3 bases short and J 2 bases short, with 12 bases between. The CDR3 loop spans 15 amino acids. Germline V gives CDR1 MNHNS, CDR2 SASEGT.

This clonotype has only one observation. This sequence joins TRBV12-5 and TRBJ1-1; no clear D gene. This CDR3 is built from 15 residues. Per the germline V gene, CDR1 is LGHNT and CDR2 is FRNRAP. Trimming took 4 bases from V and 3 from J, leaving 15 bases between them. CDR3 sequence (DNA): TGTGCTAGTGGTTCAGGACTCGAGGTTCACACTGAAGCTTTCTTT. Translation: CASGSGLEVHTEAFF.

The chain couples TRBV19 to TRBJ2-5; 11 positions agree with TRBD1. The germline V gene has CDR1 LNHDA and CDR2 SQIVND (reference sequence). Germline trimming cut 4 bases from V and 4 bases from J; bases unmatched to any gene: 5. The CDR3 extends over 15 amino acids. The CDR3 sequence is CASSRGTGGRETQYF. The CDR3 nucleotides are TGTGCCAGTAGTAGGGGGACAGGGGGGAGAGAGACCCAGTACTTC.

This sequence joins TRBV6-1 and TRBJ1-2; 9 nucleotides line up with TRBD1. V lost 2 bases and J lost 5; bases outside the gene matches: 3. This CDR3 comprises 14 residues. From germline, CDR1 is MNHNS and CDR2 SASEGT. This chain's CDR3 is CASSERDRVYGYTF. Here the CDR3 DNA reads TGTGCCAGCAGTGAACGGGACAGGGTGTATGGCTACACCTTC.

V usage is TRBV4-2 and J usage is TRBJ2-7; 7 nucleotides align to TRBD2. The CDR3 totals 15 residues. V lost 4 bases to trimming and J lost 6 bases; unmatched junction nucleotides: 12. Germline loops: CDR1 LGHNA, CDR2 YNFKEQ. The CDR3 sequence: CASSPEDTSAVEQYF. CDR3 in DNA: TGTGCCAGCAGCCCCGAAGACACTAGCGCTGTCGAGCAGTACTTC.

In nucleotides, the CDR3 is TGTGCCACCAGCAGAGATTTGGCAGGGGGCTACGAGCAGTACTTC. Its translation: CATSRDLAGGYEQYF. The chain couples TRBV15 to TRBJ2-7; 7 bases match TRBD1. Germline assignment: CDR1 LNHNV and CDR2 YYDKDF (reference sequence). There are 15 residues in the CDR3. Trimming at V came to 0 bases and at J to 3 bases, leaving 5 bases not matched to a gene.

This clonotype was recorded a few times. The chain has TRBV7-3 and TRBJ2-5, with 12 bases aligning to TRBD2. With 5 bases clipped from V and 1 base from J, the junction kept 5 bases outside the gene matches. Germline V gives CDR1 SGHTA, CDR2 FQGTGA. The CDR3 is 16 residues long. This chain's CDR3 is CASSLGLAGTQETQYF. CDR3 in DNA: TGTGCCAGCAGCCTCGGACTAGCGGGGACCCAAGAGACCCAGTACTTC.

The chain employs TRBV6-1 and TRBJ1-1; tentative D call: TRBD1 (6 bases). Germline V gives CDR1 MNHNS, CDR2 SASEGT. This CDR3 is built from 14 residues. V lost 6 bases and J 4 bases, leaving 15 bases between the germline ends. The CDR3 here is CASRNQHRATEAFF. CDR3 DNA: TGTGCCAGCAGAAATCAACACAGGGCCACTGAAGCTTTCTTT.

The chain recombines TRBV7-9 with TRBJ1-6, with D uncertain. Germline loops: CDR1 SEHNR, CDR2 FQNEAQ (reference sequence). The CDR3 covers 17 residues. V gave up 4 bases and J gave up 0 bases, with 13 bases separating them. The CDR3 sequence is CASSSDGLGSYNSPLHF. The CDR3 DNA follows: TGTGCCAGCAGCTCCGACGGGTTGGGCTCCTATAATTCACCCCTCCACTTT.

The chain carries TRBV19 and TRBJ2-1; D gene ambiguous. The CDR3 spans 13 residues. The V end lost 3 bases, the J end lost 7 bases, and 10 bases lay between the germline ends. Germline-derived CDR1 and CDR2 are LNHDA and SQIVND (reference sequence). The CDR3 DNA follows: TGTGCCAGTAGTATTAACAGCTTGAATGAGCAGTTCTTC. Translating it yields CASSINSLNEQFF.

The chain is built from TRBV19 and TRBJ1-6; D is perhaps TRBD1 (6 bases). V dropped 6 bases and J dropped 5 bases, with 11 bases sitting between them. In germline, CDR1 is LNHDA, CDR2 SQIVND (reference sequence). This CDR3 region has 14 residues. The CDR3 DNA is TGTGCCAGTAGACAGGGCCGTGATAATTCACCCCTCCACTTT. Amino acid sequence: CASRQGRDNSPLHF.

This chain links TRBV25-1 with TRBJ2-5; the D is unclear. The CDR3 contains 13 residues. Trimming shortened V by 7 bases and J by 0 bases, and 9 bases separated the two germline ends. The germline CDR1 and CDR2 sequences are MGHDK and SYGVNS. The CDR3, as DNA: TGTGCCAGCAAGTCAGATCACCAAGAGACCCAGTACTTC. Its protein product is CASKSDHQETQYF. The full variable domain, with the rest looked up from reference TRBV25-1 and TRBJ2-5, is EADIYQTPRYLVIGTGKKITLECSQTMGHDKMYWYQQDPGMELHLIHYSYGVNSTEKGDLSSESTVSRIRTEHFPLTLESARPSHTSQYLCASKSDHQETQYFGPGTRLLVL.

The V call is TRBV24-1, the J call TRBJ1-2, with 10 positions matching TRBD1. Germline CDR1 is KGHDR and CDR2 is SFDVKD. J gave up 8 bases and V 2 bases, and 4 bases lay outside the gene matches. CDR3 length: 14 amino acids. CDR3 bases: TGTGCCACCAGTGATTCGGGACAGGGGAGCGGCTACACCTTC. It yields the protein CATSDSGQGSGYTF.

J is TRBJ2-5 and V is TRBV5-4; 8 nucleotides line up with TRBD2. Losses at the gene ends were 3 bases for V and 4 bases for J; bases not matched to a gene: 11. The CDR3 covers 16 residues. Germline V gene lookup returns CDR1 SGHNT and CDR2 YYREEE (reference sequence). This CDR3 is CASSSNSGLESETQYF. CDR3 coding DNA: TGTGCCAGCAGCTCGAACTCGGGACTAGAATCAGAGACCCAGTACTTC.

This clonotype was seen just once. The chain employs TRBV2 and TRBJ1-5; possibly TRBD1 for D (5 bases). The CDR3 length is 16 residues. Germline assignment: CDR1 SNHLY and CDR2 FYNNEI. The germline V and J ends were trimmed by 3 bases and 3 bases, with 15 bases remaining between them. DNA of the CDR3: TGTGCCAGCAGTGATCAGGGACTGGGGAACAATCAGCCCCAGCATTTT. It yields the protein CASSDQGLGNNQPQHF.

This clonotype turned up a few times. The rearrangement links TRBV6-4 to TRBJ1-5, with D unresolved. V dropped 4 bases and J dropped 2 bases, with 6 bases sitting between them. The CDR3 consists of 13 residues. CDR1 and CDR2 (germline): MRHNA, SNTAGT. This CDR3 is CASSVEGNQPQHF. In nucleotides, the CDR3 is TGTGCCAGCAGTGTGGAAGGCAATCAGCCCCAGCATTTT.

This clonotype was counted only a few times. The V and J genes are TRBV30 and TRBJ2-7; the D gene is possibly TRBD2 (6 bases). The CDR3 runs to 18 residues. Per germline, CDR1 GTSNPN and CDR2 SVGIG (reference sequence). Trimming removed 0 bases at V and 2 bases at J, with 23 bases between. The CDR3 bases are TGTGCCTGGAGTGTACGGGTCGGAGGGGTCGATAAACCCTACGAGCAGTACTTC. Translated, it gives CAWSVRVGGVDKPYEQYF.

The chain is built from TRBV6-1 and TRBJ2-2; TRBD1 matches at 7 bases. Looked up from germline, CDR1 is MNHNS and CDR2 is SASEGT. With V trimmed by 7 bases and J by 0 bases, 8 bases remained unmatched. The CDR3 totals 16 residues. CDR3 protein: CASIPSGTANTGELFF. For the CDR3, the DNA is TGTGCCAGCATCCCATCCGGGACAGCGAACACCGGGGAGCTGTTTTTT.

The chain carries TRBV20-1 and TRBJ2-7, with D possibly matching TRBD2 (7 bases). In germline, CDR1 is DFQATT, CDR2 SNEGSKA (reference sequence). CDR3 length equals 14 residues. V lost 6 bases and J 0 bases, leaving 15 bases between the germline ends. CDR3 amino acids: CSARVGGASYEQYF. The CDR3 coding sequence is TGCAGTGCGCGAGTGGGGGGGGCCTCCTACGAGCAGTACTTC.

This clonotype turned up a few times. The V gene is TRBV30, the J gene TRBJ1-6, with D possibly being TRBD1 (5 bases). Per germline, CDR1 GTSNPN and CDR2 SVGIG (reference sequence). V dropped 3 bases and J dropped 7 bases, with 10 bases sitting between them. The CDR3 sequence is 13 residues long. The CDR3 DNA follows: TGTGCCTGGAGACAGGTTCAAAATTCACCCCTCCACTTT. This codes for CAWRQVQNSPLHF.

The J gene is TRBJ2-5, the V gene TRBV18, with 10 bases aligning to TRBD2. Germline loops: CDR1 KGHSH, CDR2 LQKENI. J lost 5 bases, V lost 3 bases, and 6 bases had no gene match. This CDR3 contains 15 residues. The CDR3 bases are TGTGCCAGCTCACCGAGCGGGGGGGCCGAGGAGACCCAGTACTTC. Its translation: CASSPSGGAEETQYF.

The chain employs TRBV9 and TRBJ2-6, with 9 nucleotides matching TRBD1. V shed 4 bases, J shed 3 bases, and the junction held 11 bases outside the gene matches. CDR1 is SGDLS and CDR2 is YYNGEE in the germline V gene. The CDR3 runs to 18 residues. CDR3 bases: TGTGCCAGCAGCACGAAGACAGGGGGGATTATTGGGGCCAACGTCCTGACTTTC. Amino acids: CASSTKTGGIIGANVLTF.

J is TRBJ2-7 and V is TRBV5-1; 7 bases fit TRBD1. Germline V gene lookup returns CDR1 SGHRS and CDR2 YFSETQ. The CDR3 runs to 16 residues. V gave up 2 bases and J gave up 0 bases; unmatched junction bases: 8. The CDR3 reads CASSLGPGQSSYEQYF. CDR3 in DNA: TGCGCCAGCAGCTTAGGCCCGGGACAGAGCTCCTACGAGCAGTACTTC.

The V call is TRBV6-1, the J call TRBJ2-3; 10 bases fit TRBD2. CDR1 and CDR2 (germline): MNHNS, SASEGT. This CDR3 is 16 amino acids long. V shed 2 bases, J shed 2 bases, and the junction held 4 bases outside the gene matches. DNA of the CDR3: TGTGCCAGCAGTGAACCTAGCGGGGGCATCACAGATACGCAGTATTTT. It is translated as CASSEPSGGITDTQYF.

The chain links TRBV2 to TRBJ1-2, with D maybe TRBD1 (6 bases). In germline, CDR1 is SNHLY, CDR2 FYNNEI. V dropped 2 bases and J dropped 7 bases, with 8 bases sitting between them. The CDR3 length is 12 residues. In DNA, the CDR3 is TGTGCCAGCAGTGAAAGGGGGTCTGGCTACACCTTC. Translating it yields CASSERGSGYTF.

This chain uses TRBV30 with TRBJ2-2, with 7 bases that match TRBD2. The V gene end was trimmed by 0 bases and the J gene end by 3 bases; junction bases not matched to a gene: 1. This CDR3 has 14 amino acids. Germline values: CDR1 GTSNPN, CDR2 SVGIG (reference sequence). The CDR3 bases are TGTGCCTGGAGTGTAGCGGGGTACACCGGGGAGCTGTTTTTT. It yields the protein CAWSVAGYTGELFF.

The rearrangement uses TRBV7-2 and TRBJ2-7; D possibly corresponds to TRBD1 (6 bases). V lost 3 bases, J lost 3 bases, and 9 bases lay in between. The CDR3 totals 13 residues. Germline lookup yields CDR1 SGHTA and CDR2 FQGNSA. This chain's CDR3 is CASSLVRGYEQYF. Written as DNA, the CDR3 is TGTGCCAGCAGCTTGGTCAGGGGCTACGAGCAGTACTTC.

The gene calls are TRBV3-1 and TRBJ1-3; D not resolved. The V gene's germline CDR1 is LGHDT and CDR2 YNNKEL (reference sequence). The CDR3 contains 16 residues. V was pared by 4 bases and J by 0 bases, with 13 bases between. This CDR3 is CASSPPGQDSGNTIYF. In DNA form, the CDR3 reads TGTGCCAGCAGCCCCCCGGGCCAAGACTCTGGAAACACCATATATTTT.

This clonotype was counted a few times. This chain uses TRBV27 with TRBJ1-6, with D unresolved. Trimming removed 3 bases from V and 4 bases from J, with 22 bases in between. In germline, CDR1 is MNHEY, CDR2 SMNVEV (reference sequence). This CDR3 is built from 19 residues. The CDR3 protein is CASSFLAGGGRIYNSPLHF. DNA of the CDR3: TGTGCCAGCAGTTTCTTAGCCGGCGGAGGACGGATTTATAATTCACCCCTCCACTTT.

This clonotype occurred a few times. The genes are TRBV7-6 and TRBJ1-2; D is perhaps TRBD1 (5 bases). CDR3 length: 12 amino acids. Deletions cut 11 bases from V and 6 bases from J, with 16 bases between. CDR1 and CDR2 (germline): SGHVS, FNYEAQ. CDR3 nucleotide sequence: TGTGCCCTCCGGGGCAGGGTGGATGGCTACACCTTC. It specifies CALRGRVDGYTF.